These 6 T cell receptor beta chains were sequenced from one sample in a study of T cell repertoires in cytomegalovirus infection (dated by TCRdb to about 2019). What this sample's treatment or condition label stands for: in vitro stimulation with specific CMV peptide epitopes to enrich CMV-specific T cells. These receptors have no known antigen. The listed sequencing device is Illumina HiSeq 1500. TCRdb reprocessed the public reads (quality trimming at Q25 with fastp, clone calling with MiXCR) and kept in-frame beta chains. Each entry is one CDR3 protein sequence, shown with its most common DNA and genes. The table for this sample lists about 310,000 distinct CDR3 sequences; roughly 25% of them were counted only once. The top ten hold 13% of the sample. The sample here was cultured PBMCs, taken from culture after CMV antigen stimulation. These receptors originate from a human donor in good health (CMV status not recorded). Some clones in this sample may be carry-over from other donors' samples.

This clonotype was observed a few times. The CDR3 nucleotides read TGTGCCAGTAGTATAGCCCTTCACTTGGACACTGAAGCTTTCTTT. The encoded protein is CASSIALHLDTEAFF. This chain uses TRBV19 with TRBJ1-1; D unclear. This CDR3 spans 15 amino acids. Looked up from germline, CDR1 is LNHDA and CDR2 is SQIVND (reference sequence). V was clipped by 1 base and J by 3 bases, with 12 bases between them.

The V and J genes are TRBV6-2 or TRBV6-3 and TRBJ1-1; the D is unclear. CDR3 length: 14 residues. Germline V gene lookup returns CDR1 MNHEY and CDR2 SVGEGT. V was shortened by 7 bases and J by 1 base, with 13 bases between the two germline ends. The CDR3 DNA reads TGTGCCAGCAAAACATTCTCGAAGAACACTGAAGCTTTCTTT. Protein: CASKTFSKNTEAFF.

This clonotype was counted only a few times. The gene calls are TRBV27 and TRBJ2-7; perhaps TRBD2 as D (5 bases). This CDR3 is 13 amino acids long. The germline CDR1 and CDR2 sequences are MNHEY and SMNVEV (reference sequence). Trimming removed 5 bases at V and 3 bases at J, with 11 bases between. The CDR3: CASSPRTGYEQYV. CDR3 bases: TGTGCCAGCAGTCCCCGGACTGGCTACGAGCAGTACGTC.

The chain has TRBV19 and TRBJ1-4, with D tentatively TRBD1 (6 bases). Germline CDR1 is LNHDA and CDR2 is SQIVND (reference sequence). The V gene lost 5 bases and the J gene lost 8 bases, with 18 bases spanning the gap. The CDR3 totals 15 residues. The CDR3 loop is CASSVRGGTTEKLFF. CDR3 bases: TGTGCCAGTAGTGTTAGAGGGGGGACAACGGAAAAACTGTTTTTT.

This clonotype was recorded at least ten times. The chain is built from TRBV27 and TRBJ2-7, with 8 bases matching TRBD2. With V trimmed by 6 bases and J by 3 bases, 7 bases remained unmatched. Germline-derived CDR1 and CDR2 are MNHEY and SMNVEV (reference sequence). The CDR3 loop spans 14 amino acids. CDR3 coding DNA: TGTGCCAGCAGCCGAACTAGCGGACTCTACGAGCAGTACTTC. Translated, it gives CASSRTSGLYEQYF.

The chain recombines TRBV12-3 or TRBV12-4 with TRBJ2-1, with unresolved D. The CDR3 sequence is 15 residues long. The germline V and J ends were trimmed by 3 bases and 6 bases, with 15 bases remaining between them. The CDR3 nucleotides are TGTGCCAGCAGTTTCTCTCTACTCCGGGCCAATGAGCAGTTCTTC. Amino acid sequence: CASSFSLLRANEQFF.